Listed here are 28 T cell receptor beta chains from one sample, sequenced in a study of blood T cell repertoires in COVID-19. Sequencing was performed with immunoSEQ multiplex PCR; in TCRdb, only in-frame clones are kept and a portion is missing. In the table there are about 120,000 clones, roughly 80% of which are singletons. The material sequenced was peripheral blood. These receptors were obtained from a man in his forties or fifties with acute or convalescent COVID-19.

This clone occurred a few times. The genes are TRBV10-3 and TRBJ2-2, with 10 bases matching TRBD1. Trimming removed 6 bases from V and 2 bases from J; junction bases left unmatched: 6. The germline V gene encodes CDR1 ENHRY and CDR2 SYGVKD. The CDR3 is 16 amino acids. The CDR3 coding sequence is TGTGCCATCAGCGACCGGGACAGGGGTAACACCGGGGAGCTGTTTTTT. It is translated as CAISDRDRGNTGELFF.

This clone was seen ten or more times. This rearrangement joins TRBV19 to TRBJ2-1; D is unresolved. Trimming left V 3 bases short and J 7 bases short, with 7 bases between. CDR3 length: 12 amino acids. Per germline, CDR1 LNHDA and CDR2 SQIVND (reference sequence). CDR3 coding DNA: TGTGCCAGTAGTATTCTAGGAAATGAGCAGTTCTTC. It specifies CASSILGNEQFF.

The J gene is TRBJ2-1, the V gene TRBV9, with D uncertain. V was pared by 3 bases and J by 8 bases, with 9 bases between. CDR1 is SGDLS, CDR2 YYNGEE, per germline. This CDR3 comprises 12 residues. The CDR3 DNA reads TGTGCCAGCAGCGCGACCCAGGATGAGCAGTTCTTC. Protein: CASSATQDEQFF.

The chain uses TRBV11-2 and TRBJ2-7, with D possibly being TRBD2 (5 bases). Trimming cost V 3 bases and J 9 bases, with 15 bases left between them. This CDR3 has 13 amino acids. Germline loops: CDR1 SGHAT, CDR2 FQNNGV. CDR3 protein: CASSFRQTEGQYF. The DNA of the CDR3 is TGTGCCAGCAGCTTTCGGCAGACCGAGGGGCAGTACTTC.

As regards this clone: Other DNA variants within this sample encode the same CDR3. The V gene is TRBV3-1 (or the pseudogene TRBV3-2), the J gene TRBJ1-1; 7 positions agree with TRBD1. The V and J ends lost 2 bases and 0 bases, in that order; junction bases with no gene match: 0. The germline V gene has CDR1 LGHDT and CDR2 YNNKEL (reference sequence). The CDR3 consists of 14 residues. The CDR3 sequence: CASSQQGVNTEAFF. DNA for the CDR3: TGTGCCAGCAGCCAACAGGGGGTGAACACTGAAGCTTTCTTT.

The rearrangement joins TRBV6-1 to TRBJ2-2; 11 bases align to TRBD2. This CDR3 has 16 amino acids. The junction had 6 bases not matched to a gene; V was cut back by 2 bases and J by 7 bases. Germline-derived CDR1 and CDR2 are MNHNS and SASEGT. CDR3: CASSEWVAGGVGELFF. The CDR3, as DNA: TGTGCCAGCAGTGAATGGGTAGCGGGAGGGGTCGGGGAGCTGTTTTTT.

The V and J genes are TRBV7-2 and TRBJ2-5; D possibly corresponds to TRBD2 (6 bases). The V end lost 1 base, the J end lost 2 bases, and 11 bases lay between the germline ends. The length of the CDR3 is 15 residues. CDR1 is SGHTA and CDR2 is FQGNSA in the germline V gene. The CDR3: CASSLGGGVQETQYF. The DNA of the CDR3 is TGTGCCAGCAGCTTAGGGGGCGGGGTTCAAGAGACCCAGTACTTC.

This sequence joins TRBV4-2 and TRBJ2-3, with 9 bases that match TRBD1. The CDR3 is 14 amino acids. Germline loops: CDR1 LGHNA, CDR2 YNFKEQ. J gave up 0 bases and V 8 bases, and 3 bases lay outside the gene matches. The CDR3 protein is CASSGTGSTDTQYF. CDR3 nucleotides: TGTGCCAGCTCGGGGACAGGGAGCACAGATACGCAGTATTTT.

This chain joins TRBV7-9 and TRBJ2-7, with 8 positions matching TRBD1. Germline V lookup: CDR1 SEHNR, CDR2 FQNEAQ (reference sequence). V was clipped by 5 bases and J by 3 bases; unmatched bases: 9. The CDR3 spans 15 residues. In DNA, the CDR3 is TGTGCCAGCAGCACCGGGGGACAGGCGAGCTACGAGCAGTACTTC. Translation: CASSTGGQASYEQYF.

J is TRBJ2-5 and V is TRBV3-1 (or the pseudogene TRBV3-2); 10 bases are a match to TRBD2. CDR1 is LGHDT, CDR2 YNNKEL, per germline (reference sequence). Trimming took 0 bases from V and 4 from J; bases not matched to a gene: 8. The CDR3 sequence is 17 residues long. CDR3 sequence reads: CASSQDQSGRARETQYF. The CDR3 DNA follows: TGTGCCAGCAGCCAAGACCAGAGCGGGAGGGCGCGAGAGACCCAGTACTTC.

This chain links TRBV4-1 with TRBJ2-5, with D perhaps matching TRBD1 (6 bases). This CDR3 has 16 amino acids. CDR1 is MGHRA, CDR2 YSYEKL, per germline. The germline V and J ends were trimmed by 1 base and 5 bases, with 17 bases remaining between them. CDR3 loop: CASSQGGTGSGETQYF. The CDR3 DNA is TGCGCCAGCAGCCAAGGGGGAACAGGGTCTGGGGAGACCCAGTACTTC.

The count of this clone is one. The V gene is TRBV18, the J gene TRBJ2-2, with D perhaps TRBD2 (6 bases). Germline V lookup: CDR1 KGHSH, CDR2 LQKENI. V was pared by 8 bases and J by 5 bases, with 18 bases between. The CDR3 length is 15 residues. The chain's CDR3 is CASPLGQEGTGELFF. The CDR3 coding sequence is TGTGCCAGCCCCCTTGGGCAGGAGGGAACCGGGGAGCTGTTTTTT.

The chain carries TRBV30 and TRBJ1-2; a possible D gene is TRBD1 (5 bases). V lost 5 bases and J 3 bases, leaving 10 bases between the germline ends. The CDR3 length is 12 residues. Germline loops: CDR1 GTSNPN, CDR2 SVGIG (reference sequence). The CDR3 protein is CAWFGGDYGYTF. The CDR3 DNA follows: TGTGCCTGGTTTGGGGGGGACTATGGCTACACCTTC.

The V call is TRBV24-1, the J call TRBJ2-2; 7 bases fit TRBD1. Per germline, CDR1 KGHDR and CDR2 SFDVKD. The trim removed 4 bases at V and 4 bases at J, leaving 11 bases unmatched. This CDR3 contains 17 residues. CDR3 coding DNA: TGTGCCACCAGTGACCACCTGGACAGGCGGAGCACCGGGGAGCTGTTTTTT. Translated: CATSDHLDRRSTGELFF.

This chain uses TRBV6-4 with TRBJ2-3, with 9 bases matching TRBD1. The CDR3 runs 15 residues. Losses at the gene ends were 2 bases for V and 2 bases for J; bases not matched to a gene: 2. Germline loops: CDR1 MRHNA, CDR2 SNTAGT. In nucleotides, the CDR3 is TGTGCCAGCAGTGACGGGACAGGGACCACAGATACGCAGTATTTT. Its protein product is CASSDGTGTTDTQYF.

In this sample, this clone turned up once. V gene TRBV28 combines with J gene TRBJ2-1, with 8 bases matching TRBD2. The germline CDR1 and CDR2 sequences are MDHEN and SYDVKM. The CDR3 is made up of 15 amino acids. The junction had 10 bases not matched to a gene; V was cut back by 7 bases and J by 5 bases. This CDR3 reads CASNHAGTRHNEQFF. The CDR3 DNA follows: TGTGCCAGCAATCATGCGGGGACTAGACACAATGAGCAGTTCTTC.

The rearrangement joins TRBV11-2 to TRBJ2-5, with D tentatively TRBD1 (6 bases). CDR1 and CDR2 from the germline V gene are SGHAT and FQNNGV. Trimming left V 1 base short and J 2 bases short, with 11 bases between. The CDR3 runs to 15 residues. The CDR3 reads CASSLGPGQQETQYF. CDR3 bases: TGTGCCAGCAGCTTAGGGCCCGGACAGCAAGAGACCCAGTACTTC.

V and J are TRBV5-6 and TRBJ1-6; D is possibly TRBD1 (5 bases). Germline CDR1 SGHDT, CDR2 YYEEEE. This CDR3 comprises 17 residues. V lost 2 bases and J lost 2, with 14 bases in between. CDR3 amino acids: CASSLGVGGTYNSPLHF. CDR3 in DNA: TGTGCCAGCAGCTTAGGGGTGGGGGGAACCTATAATTCACCCCTCCACTTT.

This clone has just one count. The chain recombines TRBV11-3 with TRBJ2-7; weak D call: TRBD1 (6 bases). The germline V gene encodes CDR1 SGHNT and CDR2 YENEEA. V lost 3 bases to trimming and J lost 0 bases, with 12 bases between them. The CDR3 runs to 15 residues. The CDR3, as DNA: TGTGCCAGCAGCTTGGGTACAGGGAGCTCCTACGAGCAGTACTTC. Residues: CASSLGTGSSYEQYF.

This clone turned up a few times. This rearrangement joins TRBV5-1 to TRBJ1-1; 9 positions agree with TRBD1. The CDR3 extends over 14 amino acids. Germline-derived CDR1 and CDR2 are SGHRS and YFSETQ. The ends lost 4 bases at V and 1 base at J; junction bases unmatched: 2. CDR3 in DNA: TGCGCCAGCAGCCCGGACAGGGGGAACACTGAAGCTTTCTTT. It translates to CASSPDRGNTEAFF. The full variable domain, in which reference TRBV5-1 and TRBJ1-1 provide the parts outside the CDR3, is KAGVTQTPRYLIKTRGQQVTLSCSPISGHRSVSWYQQTPGQGLQFLFEYFSETQRNKGNFPGRFSGRQFSNSRSEMNVSTLELGDSALYLCASSPDRGNTEAFFGQGTRLTVV.

This rearrangement joins TRBV5-6 to TRBJ1-4, with unresolved D. Trimming removed 4 bases at V and 6 bases at J, with 10 bases between. The length of the CDR3 is 13 residues. In germline, CDR1 is SGHDT, CDR2 YYEEEE. The CDR3 bases are TGTGCCAGCAGCCGTCGGGTCGATGAAAAACTGTTTTTT. Its protein product is CASSRRVDEKLFF.

The chain employs TRBV7-8 and TRBJ2-1, with D perhaps matching TRBD2 (5 bases). Germline CDR1 and CDR2: SGHVS and FQNEAQ. Trimming stripped 1 base from V and 4 bases from J, with 17 bases between. The CDR3 is made up of 17 amino acids. CDR3 coding DNA: TGTGCCAGCAGCTTAGTCCTGGCGGGCCCCGTTTACAATGAGCAGTTCTTC. Translated, it gives CASSLVLAGPVYNEQFF.

This clone has just one count. This chain connects TRBV23-1 to TRBJ1-2, with 8 bases fitting TRBD1. TRBV23-1 is noted as an ORF with a role that remains uncertain. With V trimmed by 7 bases and J by 8 bases, 9 bases remained unmatched. The CDR3 is 13 residues long. The DNA of the CDR3 is TGCGCCAGCACCAACGGACAGGGAGGGGGCTACACCTTC. Its translation: CASTNGQGGGYTF.

The chain links TRBV11-2 to TRBJ1-1; D not certain. Trimming stripped 0 bases from V and 2 bases from J, with 7 bases between. Germline lookup yields CDR1 SGHAT and CDR2 FQNNGV. The CDR3 contains 14 residues. CDR3 in DNA: TGTGCCAGCAGCTTAGATCCGAGTAACACTGAAGCTTTCTTT. Protein: CASSLDPSNTEAFF.

This chain uses TRBV27 with TRBJ2-1, with D possibly being TRBD2 (7 bases). Per the germline V gene, CDR1 is MNHEY and CDR2 is SMNVEV (reference sequence). The CDR3 consists of 15 residues. Trimming shortened V by 1 base and J by 7 bases, and 14 bases separated the two germline ends. The CDR3 region is CASSLLRGLGNEQFF. DNA for the CDR3: TGTGCCAGCAGTTTATTGCGGGGGCTCGGAAATGAGCAGTTCTTC.

V is TRBV27 and J is TRBJ2-1; D is uncertain. Trimming took off 2 bases at V and 6 bases at J, with 8 bases between the two ends. The germline CDR1 and CDR2 sequences are MNHEY and SMNVEV (reference sequence). The CDR3 sequence is 13 residues long. CDR3 residues: CASSLGARNEQFF. Here the CDR3 DNA reads TGTGCCAGCAGTTTAGGTGCGCGCAATGAGCAGTTCTTC.

The J gene is TRBJ2-2, the V gene TRBV6-5; D is uncertain. Germline CDR1 MNHEY, CDR2 SVGAGI. The ends were cut back, 0 bases at V and 5 bases at J, with 7 bases in the middle. CDR3 size: 14 residues. CDR3 protein: CASSYSIQTGELFF. CDR3 DNA sequence: TGTGCCAGCAGTTACTCGATCCAGACCGGGGAGCTGTTTTTT.

This chain's CDR3 is CASSEGLAGATYEQYF. CDR3 sequence (DNA): TGCGCCAGCAGTGAGGGACTAGCGGGAGCAACCTACGAGCAGTACTTC. The V call is TRBV10-2, the J call TRBJ2-7; 13 bases align to TRBD2. After removal of 2 bases from V and 2 bases from J, the junction contained 3 bases not matched to a gene. There are 16 residues in the CDR3. Looked up from germline, CDR1 is WSHSY and CDR2 is SAAADI.